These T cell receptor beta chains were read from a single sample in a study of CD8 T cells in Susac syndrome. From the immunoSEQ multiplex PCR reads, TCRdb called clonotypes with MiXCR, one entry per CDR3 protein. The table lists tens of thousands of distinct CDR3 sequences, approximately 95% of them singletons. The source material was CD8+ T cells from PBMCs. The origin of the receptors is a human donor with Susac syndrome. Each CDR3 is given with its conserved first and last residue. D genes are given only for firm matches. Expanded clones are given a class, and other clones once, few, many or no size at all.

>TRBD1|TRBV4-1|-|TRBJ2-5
CASSPRTSGTGEETQYF
TGCGCCAGCAGCCCAAGAACCTCCGGGACAGGGGAAGAGACCCAGTACTTC
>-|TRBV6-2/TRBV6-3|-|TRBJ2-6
CATRGANVLTF
TGTGCCACAAGGGGGGCCAACGTCCTGACTTTC
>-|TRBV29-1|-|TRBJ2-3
CSVDVTASTDTQYF
TGCAGCGTTGATGTGACGGCTAGCACAGATACGCAGTATTTT
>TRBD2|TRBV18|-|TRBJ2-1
CASSPTSGINNEQFF
TGTGCCAGCTCGCCGACTAGCGGAATCAACAATGAGCAGTTCTTC
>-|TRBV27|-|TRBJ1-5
CARLLGGYGQPQHF
TGTGCCCGACTGCTTGGAGGGTACGGACAGCCCCAGCATTTT
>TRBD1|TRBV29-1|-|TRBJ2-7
CSVGDRRYEQYF
TGCAGCGTTGGGGACAGACGCTACGAGCAGTACTTC
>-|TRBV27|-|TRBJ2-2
CASSFSGGESIGELFF
TGTGCCAGCAGTTTCTCCGGGGGCGAAAGCATCGGGGAGCTGTTTTTT
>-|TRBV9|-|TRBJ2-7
CASCRGTGKDEQYF
TGTGCCAGCTGTAGGGGAACAGGGAAGGACGAGCAGTACTTC
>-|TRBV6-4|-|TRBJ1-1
CASSDRDNTEAFF
TGTGCCAGCAGTGACCGGGACAACACTGAAGCTTTCTTT
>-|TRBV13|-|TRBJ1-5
CASSHQGQPQHF
TGTGCCAGCAGCCACCAAGGTCAGCCCCAGCATTTT
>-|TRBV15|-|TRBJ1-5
CATSGALGQPQHF
TGTGCCACCAGCGGAGCCTTGGGTCAGCCCCAGCATTTT
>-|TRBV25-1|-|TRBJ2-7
CASRPEDRSYEQYF
TGTGCCAGCAGGCCGGAGGACAGATCCTACGAGCAGTACTTC
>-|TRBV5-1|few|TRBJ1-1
CASSLALGRGSWAFF
TGCGCCAGCAGCTTGGCCTTGGGCCGAGGGTCGTGGGCTTTCTTT
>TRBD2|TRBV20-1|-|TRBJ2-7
CSAMDTGLAGPAYEQYF
TGCAGTGCTATGGACACCGGGCTAGCGGGCCCCGCCTACGAGCAGTACTTC
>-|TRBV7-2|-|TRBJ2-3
CASSFTPFGGVTDTQYF
TGTGCCAGCAGCTTCACCCCTTTCGGGGGAGTAACAGATACGCAGTATTTT
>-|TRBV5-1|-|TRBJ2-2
CASSWGPQSVPGELFF
TGCGCCAGCAGCTGGGGACCCCAATCGGTTCCCGGGGAGCTGTTTTTT
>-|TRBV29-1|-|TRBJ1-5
CSVEIPQSESNQPQHF
TGCAGCGTTGAAATCCCGCAGTCAGAAAGCAATCAGCCCCAGCATTTT
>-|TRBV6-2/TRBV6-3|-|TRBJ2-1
CASSADYSYNEQFF
TGTGCCAGCAGTGCGGACTACTCCTACAATGAGCAGTTCTTC
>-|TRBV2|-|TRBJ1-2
CASSEPGEGYGYTF
TGTGCCAGCAGTGAACCAGGGGAGGGCTATGGCTACACCTTC
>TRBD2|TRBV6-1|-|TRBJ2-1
CASSEVLAGVSYNEQFF
TGTGCCAGCAGTGAAGTTCTGGCGGGAGTCAGCTACAATGAGCAGTTCTTC
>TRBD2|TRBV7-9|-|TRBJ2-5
CASSFPSGRAEETQYF
TGTGCCAGCAGCTTCCCTAGCGGGAGGGCCGAAGAGACCCAGTACTTC
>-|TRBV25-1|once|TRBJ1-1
CASSEGGGPEAFF
TGTGCCAGCAGTGAAGGAGGCGGCCCTGAAGCTTTCTTT
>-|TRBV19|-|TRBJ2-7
CASSWGDLYEQYF
TGTGCCAGTAGTTGGGGGGACCTCTACGAGCAGTACTTC
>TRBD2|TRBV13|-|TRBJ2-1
CASSQRELVEQFF
TGTGCCAGCAGCCAGCGGGAGCTAGTTGAGCAGTTCTTC
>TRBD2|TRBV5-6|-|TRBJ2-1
CASSSLGLAGLYNEQFF
TGTGCCAGCAGCTCGTTAGGACTAGCGGGTTTATACAATGAGCAGTTCTTC
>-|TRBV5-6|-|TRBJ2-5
CASSLDSFETQYF
TGTGCCAGCAGCTTGGACAGTTTTGAGACCCAGTACTTC
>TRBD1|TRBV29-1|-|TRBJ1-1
CSVDWADRGGTEAFF
TGCAGCGTTGATTGGGCGGACAGGGGGGGGACTGAAGCTTTCTTT
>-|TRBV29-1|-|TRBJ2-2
CSVSLANTGELFF
TGCAGCGTTTCCCTAGCGAACACCGGGGAGCTGTTTTTT
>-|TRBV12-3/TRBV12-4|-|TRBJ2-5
CASSFSGEEWETQYF
TGTGCCAGCAGTTTCTCGGGGGAAGAGTGGGAGACCCAGTACTTC
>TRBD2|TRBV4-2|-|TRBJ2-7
CASSQVASGGPPSYEQYF
TGTGCCAGCAGCCAAGTAGCTAGCGGAGGCCCGCCTTCCTACGAGCAGTACTTC
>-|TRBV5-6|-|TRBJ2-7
CASSFGKSAYEQYF
TGTGCCAGCAGCTTTGGGAAGTCGGCCTACGAGCAGTACTTC
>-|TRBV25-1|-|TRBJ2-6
CASSESTFLSGANVLTF
TGTGCCAGCAGTGAATCTACCTTTCTCTCTGGGGCCAACGTCCTGACTTTC
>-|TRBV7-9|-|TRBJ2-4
CASRSSEGPFNIQYF
TGTGCCAGCAGGTCCTCCGAGGGGCCTTTTAACATTCAGTACTTC
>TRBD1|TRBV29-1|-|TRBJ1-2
CSVVLRDSDYGYTF
TGCAGCGTTGTTCTCCGGGACAGCGACTATGGCTACACCTTC
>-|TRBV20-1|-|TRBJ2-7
CSARGGSEQYF
TGCAGTGCTAGAGGTGGCTCCGAGCAGTACTTC
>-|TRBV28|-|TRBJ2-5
CASSLVGDPQETQYF
TGTGCCAGCAGTTTAGTAGGAGACCCCCAAGAGACCCAGTACTTC
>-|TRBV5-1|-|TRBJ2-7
CASSFRDTLDEQYF
TGCGCCAGCAGCTTCCGGGACACACTGGACGAGCAGTACTTC
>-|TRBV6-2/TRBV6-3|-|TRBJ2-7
CASSYNSYEQYF
TGTGCCAGCAGTTATAATTCGTACGAGCAGTACTTC
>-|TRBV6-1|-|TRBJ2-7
CASSELGAVAYEQYF
TGTGCCAGCAGTGAACTAGGGGCTGTCGCCTACGAGCAGTACTTC
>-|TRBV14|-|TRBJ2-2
CASSHAGNTGELFF
TGTGCCAGCAGCCACGCGGGGAACACCGGGGAGCTGTTTTTT
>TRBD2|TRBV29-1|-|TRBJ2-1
CSGTGTSGNNEQFF
TGCAGCGGTACCGGGACTAGCGGGAACAATGAGCAGTTCTTC
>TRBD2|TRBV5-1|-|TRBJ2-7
CASSPREAAYEQYF
TGCGCCAGCAGCCCTCGGGAGGCCGCCTACGAGCAGTACTTC
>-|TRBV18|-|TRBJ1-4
CASSSDTGVYEKLFF
TGTGCCAGCTCATCCGACACGGGGGTCTATGAAAAACTGTTTTTT
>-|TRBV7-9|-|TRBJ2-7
CASSLALAHQQYF
TGTGCCAGCAGCTTAGCCCTAGCCCATCAGCAGTACTTC
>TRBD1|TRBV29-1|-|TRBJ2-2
CSVEEPTGGTGELFF
TGCAGCGTTGAAGAACCGACAGGGGGCACCGGGGAGCTGTTTTTT
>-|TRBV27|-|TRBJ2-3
CASSVGLAVDTQYF
TGTGCCAGCAGTGTAGGCCTGGCGGTAGATACGCAGTATTTT
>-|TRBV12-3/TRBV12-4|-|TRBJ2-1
CASSPGVAYNEQFF
TGTGCCAGCAGCCCAGGGGTCGCCTACAATGAGCAGTTCTTC
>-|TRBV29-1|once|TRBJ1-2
CSVQEGGYTF
TGCAGCGTTCAGGAGGGCGGCTACACCTTC
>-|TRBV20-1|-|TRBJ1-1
CSARESRQMNTEAFF
TGCAGTGCTAGAGAGAGCCGACAGATGAACACTGAAGCTTTCTTT
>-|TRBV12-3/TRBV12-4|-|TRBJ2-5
CASTNSWQETQYF
TGTGCCAGCACTAACAGTTGGCAAGAGACCCAGTACTTC
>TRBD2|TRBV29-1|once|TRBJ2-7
CSVLTSGSYEQYF
TGCAGCGTTTTGACTAGCGGTTCCTACGAGCAGTACTTC
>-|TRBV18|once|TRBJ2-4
CASSPPWDSLAKNIQYF
TGTGCCAGCTCACCACCCTGGGATTCATTAGCCAAAAACATTCAGTACTTC
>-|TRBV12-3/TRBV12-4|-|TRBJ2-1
CASSFLVGSPDEQFF
TGTGCCAGCAGTTTCCTAGTTGGAAGTCCCGATGAGCAGTTCTTC
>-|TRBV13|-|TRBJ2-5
CASRNGRSTPGTQYF
TGTGCCAGCAGAAATGGACGTTCGACTCCAGGGACCCAGTACTTC
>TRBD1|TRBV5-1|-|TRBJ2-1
CASSAGQGSSDEQFF
TGCGCCAGCAGCGCCGGACAGGGTTCATCTGATGAGCAGTTCTTC
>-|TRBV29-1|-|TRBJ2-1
CSARMDNSNEQFF
TGCAGCGCCAGGATGGACAATTCCAATGAGCAGTTCTTC
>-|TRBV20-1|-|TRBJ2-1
CSARDFSNSYNEQFF
TGCAGTGCTAGAGATTTTTCGAACTCCTACAATGAGCAGTTCTTC
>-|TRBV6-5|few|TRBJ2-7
CASSYSPTGSEQYF
TGTGCCAGCAGTTACTCACCCACAGGGTCCGAGCAGTACTTC
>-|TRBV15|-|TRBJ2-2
CATGRRGGDRELFF
TGTGCCACCGGGCGGAGGGGGGGGGACCGGGAGCTGTTTTTT
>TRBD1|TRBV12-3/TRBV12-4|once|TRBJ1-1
CASRSGDRGWTEAFF
TGTGCCAGCCGCTCCGGAGACAGGGGATGGACTGAAGCTTTCTTT